The subject of this entry is one TCR beta chain. Its antigen remains unidentified. This sample stems from a study of cytomegalovirus exposure and HLA in healthy donors. Deletions cut 4 bases from V and 5 bases from J, with 11 bases between. Germline lookup yields CDR1 MNHEY and CDR2 SVGAGI. This CDR3 has 13 amino acids. PCR used 60 Vbeta primers and 13 Jbeta primers. TCRdb keeps only in-frame clones here, not all; method: immunoSEQ multiplex PCR. The table has fewer than 130,000 clones, around 84% seen once. The study's findings and limits: Available immune exposure information covered CMV serostatus only. Most observed TCR sequences were rare, whereas some public TCRs were detected in many donors.

This TCR derives from a woman aged 25-40 years in good health and CMV-seronegative. The material sequenced was PBMCs. The chain joins TRBV6-5 to TRBJ2-5; D gene unclear. CDR3 DNA sequence: TGTGCCAGCAGTTCATCAGGTTGGGAGACCCAGTACTTC. It encodes CASSSSGWETQYF.